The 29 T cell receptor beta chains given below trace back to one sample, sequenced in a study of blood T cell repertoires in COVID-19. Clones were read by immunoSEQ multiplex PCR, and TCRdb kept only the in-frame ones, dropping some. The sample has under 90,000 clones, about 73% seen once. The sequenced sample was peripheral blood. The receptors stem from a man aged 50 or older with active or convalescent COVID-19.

This CDR3 reads CASTRDRSSLGNTIYF. In DNA form, the CDR3 reads TGTGCCAGTACCCGGGACAGGTCCTCTTTAGGAAACACCATATATTTT. V gene TRBV19 combines with J gene TRBJ1-3, with TRBD1 matching over 8 bases. CDR3 size: 16 residues. CDR1 and CDR2 (germline): LNHDA, SQIVND (reference sequence). With 7 bases clipped from V and 4 bases from J, the junction kept 12 bases outside the gene matches.

CDR3 loop: CASRTGAGNTIYF. CDR3 coding DNA: TGTGCCAGCAGGACGGGAGCTGGAAACACCATATATTTT. The chain is built from TRBV6-5 and TRBJ1-3; D unresolved. The V and J ends lost 6 bases and 2 bases respectively, with 8 bases between them. Germline CDR1 reads MNHEY; CDR2 reads SVGAGI. The CDR3 covers 13 residues.

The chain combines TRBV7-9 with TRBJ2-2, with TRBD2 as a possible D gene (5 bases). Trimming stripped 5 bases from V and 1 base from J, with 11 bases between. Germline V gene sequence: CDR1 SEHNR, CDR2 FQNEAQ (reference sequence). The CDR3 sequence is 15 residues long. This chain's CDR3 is CASSRTGVNTGELFF. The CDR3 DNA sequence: TGTGCCAGCAGCCGCACCGGGGTGAACACCGGGGAGCTGTTTTTT.

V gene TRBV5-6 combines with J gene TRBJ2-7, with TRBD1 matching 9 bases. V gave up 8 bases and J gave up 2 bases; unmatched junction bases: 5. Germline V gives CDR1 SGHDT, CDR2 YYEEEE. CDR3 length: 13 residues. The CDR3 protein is CASLRDRAYEQYF. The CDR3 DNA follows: TGTGCCAGTCTCCGGGACAGGGCCTACGAGCAGTACTTC.

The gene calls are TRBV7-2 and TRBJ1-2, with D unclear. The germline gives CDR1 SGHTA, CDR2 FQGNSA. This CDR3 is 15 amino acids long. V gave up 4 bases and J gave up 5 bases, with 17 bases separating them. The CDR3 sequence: CASSSIMTPGYGYTF. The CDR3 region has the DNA TGTGCCAGCAGCTCCATTATGACTCCGGGATATGGCTACACCTTC.

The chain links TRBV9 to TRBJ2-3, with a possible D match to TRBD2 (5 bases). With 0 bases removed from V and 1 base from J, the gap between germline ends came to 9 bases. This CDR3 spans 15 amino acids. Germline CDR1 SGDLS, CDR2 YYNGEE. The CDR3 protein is CASSVGGAGTDTQYF. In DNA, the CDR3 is TGTGCCAGCAGCGTAGGGGGAGCGGGCACAGATACGCAGTATTTT.

This chain's CDR3 is CASSVGGGAAKNIQYF. The DNA for the CDR3 is TGTGCCAGCAGCGTAGGCGGGGGGGCGGCCAAAAACATTCAGTACTTC. The chain joins TRBV9 to TRBJ2-4; 9 bases map to TRBD2. CDR1 and CDR2 (germline): SGDLS, YYNGEE. The CDR3 extends over 16 amino acids. Trimming at V came to 0 bases and at J to 1 base, leaving 2 bases not matched to a gene. Filled out from reference TRBV9 and TRBJ2-4, the complete variable domain reads DSGVTQTPKHLITATGQRVTLRCSPRSGDLSVYWYQQSLDQGLQFLIQYYNGEERAKGNILERFSAQQFPDLHSELNLSSLELGDSALYFCASSVGGGAAKNIQYFGAGTRLSVL.

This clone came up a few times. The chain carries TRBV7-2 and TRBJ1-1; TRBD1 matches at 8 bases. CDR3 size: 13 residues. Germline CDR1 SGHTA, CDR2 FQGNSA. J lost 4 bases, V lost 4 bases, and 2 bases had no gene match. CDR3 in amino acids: CASSSQGGTEAFF. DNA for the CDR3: TGTGCCAGCAGCTCACAGGGGGGCACTGAAGCTTTCTTT.

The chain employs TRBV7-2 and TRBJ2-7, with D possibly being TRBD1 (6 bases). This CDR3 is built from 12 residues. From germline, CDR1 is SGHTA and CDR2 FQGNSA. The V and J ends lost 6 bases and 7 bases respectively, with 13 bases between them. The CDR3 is CASRQGLGEQYF. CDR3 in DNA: TGTGCCAGCAGACAGGGCCTAGGGGAGCAGTACTTC.

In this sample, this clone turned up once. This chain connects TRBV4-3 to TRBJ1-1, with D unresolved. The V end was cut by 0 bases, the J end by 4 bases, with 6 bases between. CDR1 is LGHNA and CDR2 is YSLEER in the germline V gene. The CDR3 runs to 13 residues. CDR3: CASSQEARTEAFF. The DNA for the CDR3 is TGCGCCAGCAGCCAAGAAGCGCGCACTGAAGCTTTCTTT.

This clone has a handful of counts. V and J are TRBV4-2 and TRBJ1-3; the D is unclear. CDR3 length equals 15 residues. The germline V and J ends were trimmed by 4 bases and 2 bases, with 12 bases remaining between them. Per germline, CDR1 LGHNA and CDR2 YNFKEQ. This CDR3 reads CASSLSRAPGNTIYF. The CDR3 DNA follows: TGTGCCAGCAGCCTAAGTCGAGCCCCTGGAAACACCATATATTTT.

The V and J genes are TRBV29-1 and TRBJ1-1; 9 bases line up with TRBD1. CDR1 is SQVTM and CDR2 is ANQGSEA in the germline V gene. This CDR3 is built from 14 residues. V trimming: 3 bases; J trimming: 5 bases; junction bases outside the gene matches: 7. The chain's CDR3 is CSVDNTGGRTEAFF. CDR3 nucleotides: TGCAGCGTTGATAACACAGGGGGCAGGACTGAAGCTTTCTTT.

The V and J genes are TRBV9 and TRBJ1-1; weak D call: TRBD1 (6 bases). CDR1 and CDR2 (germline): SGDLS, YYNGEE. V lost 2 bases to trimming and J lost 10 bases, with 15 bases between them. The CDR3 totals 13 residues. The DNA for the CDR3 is TGTGCCAGCAGCGTTGGTCCAGGGGCGATAGCTTTCTTT. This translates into CASSVGPGAIAFF.

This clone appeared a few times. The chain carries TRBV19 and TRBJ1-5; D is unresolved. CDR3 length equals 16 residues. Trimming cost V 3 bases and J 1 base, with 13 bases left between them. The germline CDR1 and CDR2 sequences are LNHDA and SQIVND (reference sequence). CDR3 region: CASSMSGGPSNQPQHF. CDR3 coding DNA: TGTGCCAGTAGTATGAGTGGTGGTCCGAGCAATCAGCCCCAGCATTTT.

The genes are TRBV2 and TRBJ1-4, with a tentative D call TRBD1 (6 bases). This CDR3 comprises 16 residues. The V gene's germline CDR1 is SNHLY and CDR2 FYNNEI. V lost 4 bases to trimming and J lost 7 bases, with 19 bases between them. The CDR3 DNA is TGTGCCAGCAGTGTAGGGGGGGGCAGCCTCCTTGAAAAACTGTTTTTT. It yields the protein CASSVGGGSLLEKLFF.

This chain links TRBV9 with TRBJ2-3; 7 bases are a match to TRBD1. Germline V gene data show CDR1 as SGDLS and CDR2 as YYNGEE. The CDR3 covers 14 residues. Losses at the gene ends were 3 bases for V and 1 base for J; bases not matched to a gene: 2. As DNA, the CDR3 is TGTGCCAGCAGCGGGGGGACAGGCACAGATACGCAGTATTTT. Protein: CASSGGTGTDTQYF.

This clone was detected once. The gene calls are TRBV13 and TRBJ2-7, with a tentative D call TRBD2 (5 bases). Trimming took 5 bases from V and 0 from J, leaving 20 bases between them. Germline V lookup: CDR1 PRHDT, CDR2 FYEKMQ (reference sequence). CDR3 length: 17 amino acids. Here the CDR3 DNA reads TGTGCCAGCAGCAACCTTGGCGGGCTGCAATCCTCCTACGAGCAGTACTTC. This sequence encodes CASSNLGGLQSSYEQYF.

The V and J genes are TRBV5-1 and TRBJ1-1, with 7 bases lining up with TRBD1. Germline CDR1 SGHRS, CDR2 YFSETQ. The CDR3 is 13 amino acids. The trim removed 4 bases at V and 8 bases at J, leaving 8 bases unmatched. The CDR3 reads CASSQGQAEEAFF. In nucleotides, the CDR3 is TGCGCCAGCAGCCAAGGACAGGCCGAAGAAGCTTTCTTT.

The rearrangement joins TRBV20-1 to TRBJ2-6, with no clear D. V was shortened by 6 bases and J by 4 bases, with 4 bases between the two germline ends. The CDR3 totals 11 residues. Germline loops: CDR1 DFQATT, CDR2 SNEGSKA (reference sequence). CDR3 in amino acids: CSARGANVLTF. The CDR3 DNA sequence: TGCAGTGCCCGGGGGGCCAACGTCCTGACTTTC.

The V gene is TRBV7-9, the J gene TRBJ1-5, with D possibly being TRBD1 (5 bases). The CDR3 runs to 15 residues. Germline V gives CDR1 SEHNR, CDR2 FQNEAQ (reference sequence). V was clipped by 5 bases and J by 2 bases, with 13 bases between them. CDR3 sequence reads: CASSLVGEGNQPQHF. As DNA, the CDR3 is TGTGCCAGCAGCCTCGTAGGGGAGGGCAATCAGCCCCAGCATTTT. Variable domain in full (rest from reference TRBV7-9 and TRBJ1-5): DTGVSQNPRHKITKRGQNVTFRCDPISEHNRLYWYRQTLGQGPEFLTYFQNEAQLEKSRLLSDRFSAERPKGSFSTLEIQRTEQGDSAMYLCASSLVGEGNQPQHFGDGTRLSIL.

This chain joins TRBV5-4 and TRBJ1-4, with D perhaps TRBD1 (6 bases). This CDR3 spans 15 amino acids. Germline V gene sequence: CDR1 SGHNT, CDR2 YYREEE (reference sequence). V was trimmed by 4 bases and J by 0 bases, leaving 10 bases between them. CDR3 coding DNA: TGTGCCAGCAGCCCCGGACAGTCAACTAATGAAAAACTGTTTTTT. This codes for CASSPGQSTNEKLFF.

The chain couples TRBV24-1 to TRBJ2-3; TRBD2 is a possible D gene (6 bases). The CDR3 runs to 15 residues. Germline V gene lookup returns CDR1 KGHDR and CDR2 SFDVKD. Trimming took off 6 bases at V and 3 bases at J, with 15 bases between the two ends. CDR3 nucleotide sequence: TGTGCCACCAGTCCGGGACTCCTAACGACAGATACGCAGTATTTT. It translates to CATSPGLLTTDTQYF.

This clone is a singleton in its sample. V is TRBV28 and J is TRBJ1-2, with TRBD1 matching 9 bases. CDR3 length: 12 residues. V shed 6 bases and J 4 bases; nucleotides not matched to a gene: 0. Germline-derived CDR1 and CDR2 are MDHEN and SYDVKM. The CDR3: CASRTGGYGYTF. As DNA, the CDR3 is TGTGCCAGCAGGACAGGGGGCTATGGCTACACCTTC.

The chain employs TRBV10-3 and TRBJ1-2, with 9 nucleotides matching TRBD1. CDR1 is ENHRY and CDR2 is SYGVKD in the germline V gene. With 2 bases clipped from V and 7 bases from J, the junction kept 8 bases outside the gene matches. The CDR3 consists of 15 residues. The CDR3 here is CAISEEQGAMGGYTF. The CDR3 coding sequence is TGTGCCATCAGTGAGGAACAGGGGGCTATGGGTGGCTACACCTTC.

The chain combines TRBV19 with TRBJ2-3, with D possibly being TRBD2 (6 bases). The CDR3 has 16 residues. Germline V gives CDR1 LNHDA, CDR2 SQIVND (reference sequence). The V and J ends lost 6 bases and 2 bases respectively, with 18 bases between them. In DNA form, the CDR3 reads TGTGCCAGTAGCGTAAGTTGGGGACTGTCCACAGATACGCAGTATTTT. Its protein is CASSVSWGLSTDTQYF.

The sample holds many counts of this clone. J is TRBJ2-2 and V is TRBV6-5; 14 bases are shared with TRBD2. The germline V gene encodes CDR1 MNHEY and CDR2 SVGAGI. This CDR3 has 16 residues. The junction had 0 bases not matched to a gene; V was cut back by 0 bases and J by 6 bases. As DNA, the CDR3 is TGTGCCAGCAGTTACTCGACTAGCGGGGGGGCCGGGGAGCTGTTTTTT. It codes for CASSYSTSGGAGELFF.

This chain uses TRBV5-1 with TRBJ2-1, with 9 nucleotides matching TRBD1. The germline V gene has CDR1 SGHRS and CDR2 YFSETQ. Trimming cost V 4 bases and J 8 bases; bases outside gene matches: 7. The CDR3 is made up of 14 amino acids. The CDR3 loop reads CASSPRTGVDEQFF. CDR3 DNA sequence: TGCGCCAGCAGCCCCCGGACAGGGGTAGATGAGCAGTTCTTC.

DNA for the CDR3: TGTGCCAGCAGTAGTGGGACAGGCGTCCTCTCTGGGGCCAACGTCCTGACTTTC. Its protein is CASSSGTGVLSGANVLTF. This chain uses TRBV25-1 with TRBJ2-6, with TRBD1 matching 8 bases. V was pared by 5 bases and J by 0 bases, with 9 bases of the junction left unmatched. The CDR3 is made up of 18 amino acids. CDR1 and CDR2 from the germline V gene are MGHDK and SYGVNS.

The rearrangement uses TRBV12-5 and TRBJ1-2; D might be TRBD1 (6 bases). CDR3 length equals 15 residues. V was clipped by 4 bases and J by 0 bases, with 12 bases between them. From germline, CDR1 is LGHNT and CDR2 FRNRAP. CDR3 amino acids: CASGSRRGANYGYTF. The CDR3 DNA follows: TGTGCTAGTGGTTCCCGCAGGGGAGCTAACTATGGCTACACCTTC.